One sample yielded the 22 T cell receptor beta chains listed below, sequenced in a study of blood T cell repertoires in COVID-19. Sequencing was performed with immunoSEQ multiplex PCR; in TCRdb, only in-frame clones are kept and a portion is missing. The table shows about 69,000 clones, with about four fifths occurring only once. The sample consisted of peripheral blood. The receptor source for this set is a human donor in a cohort sampled during active COVID-19.

The chain is built from TRBV19 and TRBJ2-2; 9 nucleotides align to TRBD1. Trimming took 5 bases from V and 6 from J; bases not matched to a gene: 4. The CDR3 loop spans 14 amino acids. The germline gives CDR1 LNHDA, CDR2 SQIVND (reference sequence). Here the CDR3 DNA reads TGTGCCAGTAGTCGGGACAGGGTGTCCGGGGAGCTGTTTTTT. Translating gives CASSRDRVSGELFF.

The chain is built from TRBV5-6 and TRBJ2-7; TRBD1 aligns across 8 bases. The CDR3 is 14 residues long. CDR1 and CDR2 from the germline V gene are SGHDT and YYEEEE. V was pared by 4 bases and J by 0 bases, with 3 bases of the junction left unmatched. The CDR3 here is CASSRTGSSYEQYF. CDR3 coding DNA: TGTGCCAGCAGCAGGACAGGGTCCTCCTACGAGCAGTACTTC.

The J gene is TRBJ1-1, the V gene TRBV28; 8 bases map to TRBD1. Trimming at V came to 6 bases and at J to 4 bases, leaving 10 bases not matched to a gene. The CDR3 sequence is 15 residues long. CDR1 and CDR2 from the germline V gene are MDHEN and SYDVKM. CDR3 residues: CASSPDRGWSTEAFF. CDR3 nucleotides: TGTGCCAGCAGCCCCGACAGGGGATGGAGCACTGAAGCTTTCTTT.

The chain carries TRBV19 and TRBJ1-5; D uncertain. The CDR3 has 15 amino acids. Germline lookup yields CDR1 LNHDA and CDR2 SQIVND (reference sequence). V shed 6 bases and J shed 7 bases, with 19 bases lying between them. Here the CDR3 DNA reads TGTGCCAGTAGCAAGGCGGGTTCGGGTATGCAGCCCCAGCATTTT. As protein: CASSKAGSGMQPQHF. The full variable domain, rest sourced from reference TRBV19 and TRBJ1-5, is DGGITQSPKYLFRKEGQNVTLSCEQNLNHDAMYWYRQDPGQGLRLIYYSQIVNDFQKGDIAEGYSVSREKKESFPLTVTSAQKNPTAFYLCASSKAGSGMQPQHFGDGTRLSIL.

V usage is TRBV10-3 and J usage is TRBJ1-2, with D possibly being TRBD1 (6 bases). V was clipped by 0 bases and J by 2 bases, with 7 bases between them. The CDR3 runs 14 residues. Germline V CDR1 and CDR2: ENHRY, SYGVKD. CDR3 in amino acids: CAISESQGNYGYTF. CDR3 DNA: TGTGCCATCAGTGAGTCGCAGGGGAACTATGGCTACACCTTC.

The CDR3 region is CASRRQANTGELFF. CDR3 DNA: TGTGCCAGCAGAAGACAGGCGAACACCGGGGAGCTGTTTTTT. The chain links TRBV6-5 to TRBJ2-2, with a weak D call TRBD1 (6 bases). V was clipped by 6 bases and J by 0 bases, with 8 bases between them. Germline CDR1 MNHEY, CDR2 SVGAGI. The length of the CDR3 is 14 residues.

The genes are TRBV7-9 and TRBJ2-7; 10 nucleotides align to TRBD1. Unmatched junction bases numbered 6, after V lost 4 bases and J lost 6 bases. The CDR3 totals 14 residues. Germline V gives CDR1 SEHNR, CDR2 FQNEAQ (reference sequence). The CDR3 sequence: CASSSGTGAFEQYF. DNA for the CDR3: TGTGCCAGCAGCTCCGGGACAGGGGCTTTCGAGCAGTACTTC. Using reference TRBV7-9 and TRBJ2-7 for the parts outside the CDR3, the full variable domain is DTGVSQNPRHKITKRGQNVTFRCDPISEHNRLYWYRQTLGQGPEFLTYFQNEAQLEKSRLLSDRFSAERPKGSFSTLEIQRTEQGDSAMYLCASSSGTGAFEQYFGPGTRLTVT.

This clone appeared a few times. The CDR3 coding sequence is TGTGCCAGCAGCTTAGAGGGACTGCCTCTCACTGAAGCTTTCTTT. Its protein product is CASSLEGLPLTEAFF. J is TRBJ1-1 and V is TRBV7-9, with D perhaps matching TRBD1 (5 bases). Deletions cut 1 base from V and 4 bases from J, with 13 bases between. The CDR3 totals 15 residues. Per germline, CDR1 SEHNR and CDR2 FQNEAQ (reference sequence).

The chain employs TRBV7-6 and TRBJ2-7, with no clear D. CDR3 length: 12 amino acids. Trimming removed 5 bases at V and 3 bases at J, with 8 bases between. Germline V gives CDR1 SGHVS, CDR2 FNYEAQ. CDR3 sequence: CASSDDIYEQYF. The CDR3 DNA follows: TGTGCCAGCAGCGACGACATCTACGAGCAGTACTTC.

The rearrangement joins TRBV7-2 to TRBJ2-7; 7 bases match TRBD1. The V segment lost 3 bases and the J segment 1 base; nucleotides outside the gene matches: 6. CDR3 length: 15 residues. Per germline, CDR1 SGHTA and CDR2 FQGNSA. CDR3 loop: CASSLPGQSSYEQYF. CDR3 in DNA: TGTGCCAGCAGCTTGCCGGGACAGAGTTCCTACGAGCAGTACTTC.

J is TRBJ1-3 and V is TRBV6-2 or TRBV6-3; a possible D gene is TRBD1 (6 bases). Per germline, CDR1 MNHEY and CDR2 SVGEGT. CDR3 size: 17 residues. The V and J ends lost 7 bases and 0 bases respectively, with 19 bases between them. The CDR3 nucleotides are TGTGCCAGCATCCCAATGGGGGGGCTCAACTCTGGAAACACCATATATTTT. This sequence encodes CASIPMGGLNSGNTIYF.

The V call is TRBV5-1, the J call TRBJ1-6; 7 bases fit TRBD1. The CDR3 contains 13 residues. Germline V lookup: CDR1 SGHRS, CDR2 YFSETQ. V lost 5 bases to trimming and J lost 8 bases; unmatched junction nucleotides: 4. CDR3 in amino acids: CASRRGPDSPLHF. CDR3 in DNA: TGCGCCAGCAGAAGGGGGCCTGATTCACCCCTCCACTTT.

The chain joins TRBV3-1 (or the pseudogene TRBV3-2) to TRBJ2-1; 15 bases match TRBD2. This CDR3 region has 16 residues. V dropped 1 base and J dropped 10; count of bases not matched to a gene: 5. Germline CDR1 and CDR2: LGHDT and YNNKEL (reference sequence). CDR3 loop: CASSQAGTSGRKEQFF. Written as DNA, the CDR3 is TGTGCCAGCAGCCAAGCCGGGACTAGCGGGAGGAAAGAGCAGTTCTTC.

V and J are TRBV18 and TRBJ1-2; weak D call: TRBD1 (6 bases). V lost 3 bases and J lost 7, with 18 bases in between. Germline V gene sequence: CDR1 KGHSH, CDR2 LQKENI. The CDR3 has 15 amino acids. The CDR3 spells CASSPNREATGGYTF. The CDR3 coding sequence is TGTGCCAGCTCACCTAACAGGGAAGCCACTGGTGGCTACACCTTC. The whole variable domain, remainder taken from reference TRBV18 and TRBJ1-2, is NAGVMQNPRHLVRRRGQEARLRCSPMKGHSHVYWYRQLPEEGLKFMVYLQKENIIDESGMPKERFSAEFPKEGPSILRIQQVVRGDSAAYFCASSPNREATGGYTFGSGTRLTVV.

This clone was detected only a few times. The chain couples TRBV10-3 to TRBJ2-5; 9 bases agree with TRBD1. The V segment lost 0 bases and the J segment 2 bases; nucleotides outside the gene matches: 7. The CDR3 has 17 amino acids. In germline, CDR1 is ENHRY, CDR2 SYGVKD. The CDR3 sequence is CAISESEDRGIQETQYF. As DNA, the CDR3 is TGTGCCATCAGTGAGTCGGAGGACAGGGGTATTCAAGAGACCCAGTACTTC.

The rearrangement links TRBV2 to TRBJ2-7; TRBD2 aligns across 11 bases. The ends lost 3 bases at V and 7 bases at J; junction bases unmatched: 5. Per germline, CDR1 SNHLY and CDR2 FYNNEI. The CDR3 loop spans 14 amino acids. CDR3 amino acids: CASSEGTSGLEQYF. The CDR3 DNA reads TGTGCCAGCAGTGAGGGGACTAGCGGTTTAGAGCAGTACTTC. The full variable domain, completed using reference TRBV2 and TRBJ2-7, is EPEVTQTPSHQVTQMGQEVILRCVPISNHLYFYWYRQILGQKVEFLVSFYNNEISEKSEIFDDQFSVERPDGSNFTLKIRSTKLEDSAMYFCASSEGTSGLEQYFGPGTRLTVT.

This clone was counted only a few times. This chain uses TRBV6-4 with TRBJ2-2; no reliable D call. The V end was cut by 9 bases, the J end by 3 bases, with 14 bases between. The germline CDR1 and CDR2 sequences are MRHNA and SNTAGT. The CDR3 extends over 14 amino acids. The CDR3 is CASREFPDTGELFF. DNA for the CDR3: TGTGCCAGTCGTGAGTTCCCCGACACCGGGGAGCTGTTTTTT.

The chain has TRBV30 and TRBJ1-3, with D possibly being TRBD1 (6 bases). The length of the CDR3 is 15 residues. Germline values: CDR1 GTSNPN, CDR2 SVGIG (reference sequence). Trimming pared 2 bases from V and 1 base from J, leaving 12 bases between. The CDR3 loop is CAWSHPTGSGNTIYF. The CDR3 bases are TGTGCCTGGAGTCACCCCACAGGGTCTGGAAACACCATATATTTT.

This chain uses TRBV19 with TRBJ2-7; D is possibly TRBD1 (5 bases). The CDR3 length is 13 residues. Per the germline V gene, CDR1 is LNHDA and CDR2 is SQIVND (reference sequence). Trimming took off 3 bases at V and 6 bases at J, with 12 bases between the two ends. The CDR3 is CASSIQDTGEQYF. CDR3 nucleotides: TGTGCCAGTAGTATCCAGGACACAGGCGAGCAGTACTTC.

V gene TRBV5-5 combines with J gene TRBJ2-5, with D hard to call. The CDR3 totals 13 residues. V lost 0 bases to trimming and J lost 2 bases, with 5 bases between them. In germline, CDR1 is SGHKS, CDR2 YYEKEE (reference sequence). CDR3 protein: CASSLGSQETQYF. Here the CDR3 DNA reads TGTGCCAGCAGCTTGGGCAGTCAAGAGACCCAGTACTTC.

The chain employs TRBV5-6 and TRBJ2-4; the D gene is possibly TRBD2 (6 bases). Trimming took off 5 bases at V and 6 bases at J, with 21 bases between the two ends. The CDR3 length is 16 residues. CDR1 and CDR2 from the germline V gene are SGHDT and YYEEEE. The CDR3 coding sequence is TGTGCCAGCAGGAAGCGAGTCGGGAGCCGGGGAAACATTCAGTACTTC. Amino acids: CASRKRVGSRGNIQYF.

The chain recombines TRBV5-4 with TRBJ2-7; 9 bases align to TRBD1. Losses at the gene ends were 5 bases for V and 5 bases for J; bases not matched to a gene: 5. CDR1 is SGHNT, CDR2 YYREEE, per germline (reference sequence). There are 13 residues in the CDR3. The CDR3: CASSRDRENEQYF. CDR3 in DNA: TGTGCCAGCAGTAGGGACAGGGAGAACGAGCAGTACTTC.